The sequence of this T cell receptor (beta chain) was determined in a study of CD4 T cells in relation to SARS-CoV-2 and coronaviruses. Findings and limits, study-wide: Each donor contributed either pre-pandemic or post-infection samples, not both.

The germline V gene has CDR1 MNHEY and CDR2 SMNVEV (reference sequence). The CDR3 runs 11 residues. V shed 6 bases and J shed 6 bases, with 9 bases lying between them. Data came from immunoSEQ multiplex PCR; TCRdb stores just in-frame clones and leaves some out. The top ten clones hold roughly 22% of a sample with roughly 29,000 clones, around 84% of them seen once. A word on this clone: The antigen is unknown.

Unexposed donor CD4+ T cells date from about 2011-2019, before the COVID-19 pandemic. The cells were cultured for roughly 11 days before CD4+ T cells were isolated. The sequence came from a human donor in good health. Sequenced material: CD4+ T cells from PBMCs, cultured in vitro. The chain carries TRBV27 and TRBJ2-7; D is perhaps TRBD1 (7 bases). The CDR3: CASSQGGEQYF. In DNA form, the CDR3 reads TGTGCCAGCAGCCAGGGGGGCGAGCAGTACTTC.